One T cell receptor beta chain is described in this entry. The antigen remains unidentified. The assay was immunoSEQ multiplex PCR, and TCRdb's table has in-frame clones only and misses some. The sample lists roughly 310,000 clones, roughly 88% seen once, with approximately 0.95% in the top ten. The data stem from a study of cytomegalovirus exposure and HLA in healthy donors. Study-wide results and caveats: In vitro assays verified that three CMV-associated chains recognized CMV antigens specifically.

The sample comprised PBMCs. The receptor's source is a man in his thirties or forties in good health and CMV-seronegative.

DNA for the CDR3: TGTGCCAGCAGTCCTAGCGCGGGGGGGAGGGATACGCAGTATTTT. The encoded protein is CASSPSAGGRDTQYF. The chain combines TRBV27 with TRBJ2-3, with 9 bases fitting TRBD2. The germline gives CDR1 MNHEY, CDR2 SMNVEV (reference sequence). After removal of 5 bases from V and 6 bases from J, the junction contained 9 bases not matched to a gene. This CDR3 has 15 amino acids.